The next 3 T cell receptor beta chains were all read from a single sample in a study of T cell responses to AZD1222 COVID-19 vaccine. Sequencing used immunoSEQ multiplex PCR; TCRdb keeps in-frame clones, though not all of them. The sample lists 140,000 or so clones; more than 90% were seen once. Sequencing was performed on peripheral blood, taken on day 0 of AZD1222 vaccination. The receptors originated from an adult in good health.

The J gene is TRBJ2-1, the V gene TRBV5-1; D is uncertain. Germline V gives CDR1 SGHRS, CDR2 YFSETQ. V shed 0 bases and J shed 10 bases, with 11 bases lying between them. The CDR3 consists of 13 residues. The DNA of the CDR3 is TGCGCCAGCAGCTTGGAGGGTAGTCGCGAGCAGTTCTTC. It is translated as CASSLEGSREQFF.

The rearrangement links TRBV29-1 to TRBJ2-7; D not resolved. The germline V gene has CDR1 SQVTM and CDR2 ANQGSEA. This CDR3 spans 14 amino acids. V was cut by 2 bases and J by 2 bases, with 13 bases left in between. The CDR3 nucleotides are TGCAGCGTTGAATGGTCGAACCTTCCCTACGAGCAGTACTTC. It yields the protein CSVEWSNLPYEQYF.

The rearrangement joins TRBV5-8 to TRBJ2-7; perhaps TRBD1 as D (5 bases). There are 13 residues in the CDR3. Germline V CDR1 and CDR2: SGHTS, YDEGEE. The V gene lost 3 bases and the J gene lost 2 bases, with 9 bases spanning the gap. This CDR3 is CASSSDSTYEQYF. CDR3 nucleotide sequence: TGTGCCAGCAGCTCCGACAGCACCTACGAGCAGTACTTC.